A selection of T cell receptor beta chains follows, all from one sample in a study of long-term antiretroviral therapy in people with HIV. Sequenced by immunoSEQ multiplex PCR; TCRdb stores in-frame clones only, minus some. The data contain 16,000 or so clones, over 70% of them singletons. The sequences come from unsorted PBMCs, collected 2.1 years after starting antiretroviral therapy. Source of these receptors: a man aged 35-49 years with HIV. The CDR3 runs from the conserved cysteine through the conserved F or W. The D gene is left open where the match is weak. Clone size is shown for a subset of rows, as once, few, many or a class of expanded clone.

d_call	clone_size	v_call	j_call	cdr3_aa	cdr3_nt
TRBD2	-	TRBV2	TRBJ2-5	CASRGLAGEETQYF	TGTGCCAGCAGAGGACTAGCGGGGGAAGAGACCCAGTACTTC
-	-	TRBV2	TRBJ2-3	CASSEAVRGNTQYF	TGTGCCAGCAGTGAAGCGGTAAGAGGTAATACGCAGTATTTT
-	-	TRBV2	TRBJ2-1	CASSESAEQFF	TGTGCCAGCAGTGAATCGGCTGAGCAGTTCTTC
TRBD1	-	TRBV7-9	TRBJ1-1	CASSPRAGGWNTEAFF	TGTGCCAGCAGCCCCCGCGCAGGGGGTTGGAACACTGAAGCTTTCTTT
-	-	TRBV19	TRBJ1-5	CASSIRQLSNQPQHF	TGTGCCAGTAGTATCAGACAGCTTAGCAATCAGCCCCAGCATTTT
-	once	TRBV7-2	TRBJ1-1	CASSLISGGGTEAFF	TGTGCCAGCAGCTTAATATCGGGGGGCGGCACTGAAGCTTTCTTT
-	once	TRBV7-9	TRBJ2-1	CASSFGNEQFF	TGTGCCAGCAGCTTCGGGAATGAGCAGTTCTTC
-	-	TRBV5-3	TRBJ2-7	CARSATRDRIRLYSYEQYF	TGTGCCAGAAGCGCGACCCGGGACCGTATCCGCCTATACTCCTACGAGCAGTACTTC
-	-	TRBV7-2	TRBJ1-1	CASSLEGQPNTEAFF	TGTGCCAGCAGCTTAGAAGGACAACCGAACACTGAAGCTTTCTTT
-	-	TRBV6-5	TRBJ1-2	CASSYSIGLNYGYTF	TGTGCCAGCAGTTACTCGATCGGGCTGAACTATGGCTACACCTTC
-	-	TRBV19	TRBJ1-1	CAVGGNTEAFF	TGTGCCGTCGGGGGGAACACTGAAGCTTTCTTT
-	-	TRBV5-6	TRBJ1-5	CASSLEDQPQHF	TGTGCCAGCAGCTTGGAGGATCAGCCCCAGCATTTT
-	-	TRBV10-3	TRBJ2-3	CAISGGGGLTDTQYF	TGTGCCATCAGTGGAGGTGGGGGGCTCACAGATACGCAGTATTTT
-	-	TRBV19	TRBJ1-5	CASSIFDSNQPQHF	TGTGCCAGTAGTATATTCGATAGCAATCAGCCCCAGCATTTT
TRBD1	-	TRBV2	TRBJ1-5	CASRDRAEPQHF	TGTGCCAGCAGGGACAGGGCAGAGCCCCAGCATTTT
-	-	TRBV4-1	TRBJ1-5	CASRTDPERGRHQPQHF	TGCGCCAGCAGAACAGACCCCGAGAGGGGGAGGCATCAGCCCCAGCATTTT
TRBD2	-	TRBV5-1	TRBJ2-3	CASSLPTSGNTDTQYF	TGCGCCAGCAGCTTGCCGACTAGCGGTAACACAGATACGCAGTATTTT
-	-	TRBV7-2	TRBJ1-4	CASSLVQGGNEKLFF	TGTGCCAGCAGCTTAGTCCAGGGCGGAAATGAAAAACTGTTTTTT
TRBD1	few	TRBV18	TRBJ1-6	CASSGRYQGANSPLHF	TGTGCCAGCTCAGGTCGTTATCAGGGGGCTAATTCACCCCTCCACTTT
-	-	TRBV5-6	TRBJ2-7	CASSLVGSGPYEQYF	TGTGCCAGCAGCTTGGTCGGGAGCGGACCCTACGAGCAGTACTTC
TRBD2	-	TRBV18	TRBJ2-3	CASSPGGGGRTDTQYF	TGTGCCAGCTCACCGGGCGGGGGGGGCCGCACAGATACGCAGTATTTT
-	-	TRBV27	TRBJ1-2	CASSLTWDRSNYGYTF	TGTGCCAGCAGTTTGACATGGGACCGATCGAACTATGGCTACACCTTC
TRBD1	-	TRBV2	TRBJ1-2	CASRYSGTGNYGYTF	TGTGCCAGCAGGTACTCCGGGACAGGGAATTATGGCTACACCTTC
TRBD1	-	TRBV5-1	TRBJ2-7	CASSLRQGADEQYF	TGCGCCAGCAGCTTGAGGCAGGGGGCGGACGAGCAGTACTTC
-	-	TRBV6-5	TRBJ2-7	CASTSGYEQYF	TGTGCCAGCACCAGCGGCTACGAGCAGTACTTC
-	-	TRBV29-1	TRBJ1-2	CSVEAVPAGGYTF	TGCAGCGTTGAGGCAGTTCCGGCAGGAGGCTACACCTTC
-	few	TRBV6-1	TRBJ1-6	CASNGQGLISPLHF	TGTGCCAGCAACGGGCAGGGGTTAATTTCACCCCTCCACTTT
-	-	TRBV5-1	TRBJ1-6	CASSPRSGEGNSPLHF	TGCGCCAGCAGCCCCCGGTCAGGGGAAGGCAATTCACCCCTCCACTTT
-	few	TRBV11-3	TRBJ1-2	CASSPGTYGYTF	TGTGCCAGCAGCCCTGGTACCTATGGCTACACCTTC
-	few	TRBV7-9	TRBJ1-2	CASSLTGGDGYTF	TGTGCCAGCAGCTTGACGGGGGGGGATGGCTACACCTTC
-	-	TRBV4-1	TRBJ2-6	CASSQRDISLGANVLTF	TGCGCCAGCAGCCAGAGGGACATATCCCTGGGGGCCAACGTCCTGACTTTC
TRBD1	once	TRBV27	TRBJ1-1	CASSPREGGIWDTEAFF	TGTGCCAGCAGTCCGAGGGAAGGGGGCATTTGGGACACTGAAGCTTTCTTT
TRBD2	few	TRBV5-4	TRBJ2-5	CASSFAGGQTQYF	TGTGCCAGCAGCTTTGCGGGAGGACAGACCCAGTACTTC
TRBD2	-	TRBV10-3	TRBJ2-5	CAISESGGSQETQYF	TGTGCCATCAGTGAGAGCGGGGGGTCCCAAGAGACCCAGTACTTC
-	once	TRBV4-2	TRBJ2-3	CASSQDPGGTDTQYF	TGTGCCAGCAGCCAAGACCCGGGGGGCACAGATACGCAGTATTTT
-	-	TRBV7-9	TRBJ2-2	CASSFGTGELFF	TGTGCCAGCAGCTTCGGCACCGGGGAGCTGTTTTTT
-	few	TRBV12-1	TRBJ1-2	CASTTCRSLRYTF	TGTGCCAGCACCACCTGCCGGTCCCTACGCTACACCTTC
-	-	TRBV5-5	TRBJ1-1	CASSLGYNTEAFF	TGTGCCAGCAGCTTGGGATACAACACTGAAGCTTTCTTT
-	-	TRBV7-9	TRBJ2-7	CASSLEGGGEQYF	TGTGCCAGCAGCTTAGAGGGGGGGGGCGAGCAGTACTTC
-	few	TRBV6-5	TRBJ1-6	CASRPGANSPLHF	TGTGCCAGCAGACCGGGGGCTAATTCACCCCTCCACTTT
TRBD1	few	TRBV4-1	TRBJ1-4	CASSQVGTGGDEKLFF	TGCGCCAGCAGCCAAGTGGGGACAGGGGGGGATGAAAAACTGTTTTTT
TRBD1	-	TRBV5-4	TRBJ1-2	CASSFIQGAGGYGYTF	TGTGCCAGCAGCTTCATCCAGGGGGCAGGCGGCTATGGCTACACCTTC
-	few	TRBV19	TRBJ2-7	CASSIMAASSYEQYF	TGTGCCAGTAGTATTATGGCAGCCAGCTCCTACGAGCAGTACTTC
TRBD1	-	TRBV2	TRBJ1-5	CASQGTGLGQPQHF	TGTGCCAGCCAAGGGACAGGGTTGGGTCAGCCCCAGCATTTT
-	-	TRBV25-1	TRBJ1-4	CASSELGGSEKLFF	TGTGCCAGCAGTGAACTTGGGGGCTCTGAAAAACTGTTTTTT
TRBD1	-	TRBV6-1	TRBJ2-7	CASSEDSIGTGVYEQYF	TGTGCCAGCAGTGAAGATTCGATAGGGACAGGGGTCTACGAGCAGTACTTC
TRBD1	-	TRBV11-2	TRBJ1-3	CASSLMGMTGGTDTIYF	TGTGCCAGCAGCTTAATGGGAATGACAGGGGGCACAGACACCATATATTTT
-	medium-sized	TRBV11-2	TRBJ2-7	CASSLDLYEQYF	TGTGCCAGCAGCTTAGACCTGTACGAGCAGTACTTC
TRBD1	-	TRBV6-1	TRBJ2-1	CASTSGTGRNEQFF	TGTGCCAGCACCTCAGGGACAGGGCGGAATGAGCAGTTCTTC
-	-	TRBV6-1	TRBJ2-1	CASIPYRAGDNEQFF	TGTGCCAGCATTCCATATAGGGCAGGAGACAATGAGCAGTTCTTC
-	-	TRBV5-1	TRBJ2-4	CASSPDGVGNIQYF	TGCGCCAGCAGTCCGGATGGAGTCGGCAACATTCAGTACTTC
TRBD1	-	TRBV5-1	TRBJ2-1	CASSLPGTVGNEQFF	TGCGCCAGCAGCCTTCCCGGGACAGTGGGCAATGAGCAGTTCTTC
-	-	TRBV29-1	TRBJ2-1	CSVETKGKGNEQFF	TGCAGCGTTGAAACGAAAGGGAAGGGCAATGAGCAGTTCTTC